The clone carrying this T cell receptor beta chain has more than one count but fewer than ten. Previously reported methods and listed TCR primers produced the bulk TCR libraries. TCRdb redid the calling of the PCR reads with MiXCR, one entry per CDR3 protein. The sample has about 67,000 distinct CDR3 sequences, about 17% seen once. The data were obtained in a study of molecular identifiers for immune sequencing clone quantification. V lost 8 bases to trimming and J lost 5 bases; unmatched junction nucleotides: 13. The CDR3 runs to 15 residues. This receptor was taken from a human donor in good health. Some libraries in this study had Jurkat cell RNA spiked in. The sample comprised naive CD8+ T cells from blood, with Jurkat cell RNA spiked in. The subset: FACS-sorted CD8+CD4-CCR7+CD45RA+ naive T cells. The chain couples TRBV5-3 to TRBJ1-1, with 9 bases identical to TRBD1. TRBV5-3 falls under the ORF class, with uncertain function. DNA of the CDR3: TGTGCCAGCAGCCTGGGGACAGGGATTCGAACTGAAGCTTTCTTT. Protein product: CASSLGTGIRTEAFF.